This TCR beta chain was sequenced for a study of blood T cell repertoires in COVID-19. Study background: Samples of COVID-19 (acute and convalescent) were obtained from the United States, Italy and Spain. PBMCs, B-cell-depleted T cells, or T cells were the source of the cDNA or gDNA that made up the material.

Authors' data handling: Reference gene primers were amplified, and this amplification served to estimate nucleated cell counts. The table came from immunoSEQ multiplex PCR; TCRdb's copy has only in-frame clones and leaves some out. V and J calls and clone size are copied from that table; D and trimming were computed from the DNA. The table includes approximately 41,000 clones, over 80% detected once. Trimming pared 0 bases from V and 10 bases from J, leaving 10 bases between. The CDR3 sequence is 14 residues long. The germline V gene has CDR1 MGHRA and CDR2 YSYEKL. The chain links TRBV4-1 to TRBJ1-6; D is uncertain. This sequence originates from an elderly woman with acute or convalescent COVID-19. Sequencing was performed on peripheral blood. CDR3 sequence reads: CASSQEAGYSPLHF. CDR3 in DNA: TGCGCCAGCAGCCAAGAAGCAGGATACTCACCCCTCCACTTT.